The entry below gives a single TCR beta chain sequence along with its context. Antigen unknown. The data were obtained in a study of T cell responses to AZD1222 COVID-19 vaccine. The V gene's germline CDR1 is MDHEN and CDR2 SYDVKM. This CDR3 contains 13 residues. The V gene end was trimmed by 8 bases and the J gene end by 4 bases; junction bases not matched to a gene: 7. General study findings and limits: Most donors were white British and more were female, and clonal diversity was possibly underestimated. Two AZD1222 administrations were followed by greater Spike-specific TCR breadth and depth. The CD4 TCRs associated with vaccination extended across spike and predominated at 160-218 and 743-854.

Clones were sequenced by immunoSEQ multiplex PCR, and TCRdb holds only the in-frame ones, with some missing. The sample shows approximately 200,000 clones, 94% of them seen only once. Here the sequenced sample was peripheral blood, taken on day 0 of AZD1222 vaccination. The sequence derives from an adult in good health. The chain carries TRBV28 and TRBJ1-1; 7 nucleotides agree with TRBD1. CDR3 nucleotide sequence: TGTGCCAGCGACGACAGGGTGACCACTGAAGCTTTCTTT. It codes for CASDDRVTTEAFF.